The 15 T cell receptor beta chains in this list originate from one sample, sequenced in a study of cytomegalovirus exposure and HLA in healthy donors. This PCR relied on a set of 60 Vbeta primers and 13 Jbeta primers. Only in-frame clones appear in the TCRdb table, and some are missing; sequencing was by immunoSEQ multiplex PCR. Of approximately 97,000 clones detected, around 57% appear once; the ten largest clones hold more than 4.5%. The specimen sequenced was PBMCs. These receptors were taken from a human donor in good health.

This clone was seen a handful of times. The chain links TRBV19 to TRBJ2-1; possible D gene TRBD2, 5 bases. Germline assignment: CDR1 LNHDA and CDR2 SQIVND (reference sequence). The CDR3 is 15 residues long. The V and J ends lost 5 bases and 2 bases respectively, with 13 bases between them. CDR3 sequence (DNA): TGTGCCAGTAGTCCCAATGTCGGGACCTACAATGAGCAGTTCTTC. Translating gives CASSPNVGTYNEQFF.

The chain has TRBV7-9 and TRBJ2-1; TRBD2 aligns across 9 bases. The CDR3 consists of 13 residues. CDR1 SEHNR and CDR2 FQNEAQ come from the germline V gene (reference sequence). Trimming cost V 5 bases and J 10 bases; bases outside gene matches: 6. CDR3 in DNA: TGTGCCAGCAGCCTCGCGGGAGGGGGGGAGCAGTTCTTC. Translation: CASSLAGGGEQFF.

The J gene is TRBJ1-4, the V gene TRBV19; no firm D call. V was cut by 7 bases and J by 8 bases, with 8 bases left in between. CDR3 length: 11 residues. Germline lookup yields CDR1 LNHDA and CDR2 SQIVND (reference sequence). The CDR3 loop is CASTRSEKLFF. CDR3 nucleotides: TGTGCCAGTACCCGGTCCGAAAAACTGTTTTTT.

This chain joins TRBV7-8 and TRBJ1-3; 8 positions match TRBD1. The germline V gene encodes CDR1 SGHVS and CDR2 FQNEAQ. This CDR3 region has 14 residues. V lost 4 bases, J lost 4 bases, and 3 bases stayed unmatched. The CDR3 coding sequence is TGTGCCAGCAGCTGGGACAGGACGGGAAACACCATATATTTT. This codes for CASSWDRTGNTIYF.

The CDR3 loop is CASSLAGPADTDTQYF. The CDR3 DNA reads TGTGCCAGCAGCTTGGCCGGACCAGCGGATACAGATACGCAGTATTTT. The rearrangement joins TRBV5-4 to TRBJ2-3; a possible D gene is TRBD2 (5 bases). V was pared by 0 bases and J by 3 bases, with 14 bases between. This CDR3 spans 16 amino acids. Germline loops: CDR1 SGHNT, CDR2 YYREEE (reference sequence).

This rearrangement joins TRBV5-1 to TRBJ2-1; TRBD2 agrees at 7 bases. In germline, CDR1 is SGHRS, CDR2 YFSETQ. After removal of 4 bases from V and 6 bases from J, the junction contained 7 bases not matched to a gene. This CDR3 has 14 amino acids. The CDR3 region has the DNA TGCGCCAGCAGCCCCCTCGGGGGGACCAATGAGCAGTTCTTC. Translation: CASSPLGGTNEQFF.

The chain employs TRBV7-8 and TRBJ2-2; the match to TRBD2 covers 8 bases. The CDR3 loop spans 16 amino acids. CDR1 and CDR2 (germline): SGHVS, FQNEAQ. V shed 5 bases, J shed 6 bases, and the junction held 11 bases outside the gene matches. CDR3 DNA sequence: TGTGCCAGCAGCCCCCGGGGGGGAGATCTATCCGGGGAGCTGTTTTTT. Its protein is CASSPRGGDLSGELFF. Drawing the rest from reference TRBV7-8 and TRBJ2-2, the complete variable domain is GAGVSQSPRYKVAKRGQDVALRCDPISGHVSLFWYQQALGQGPEFLTYFQNEAQLDKSGLPSDRFFAERPEGSVSTLKIQRTQQEDSAVYLCASSPRGGDLSGELFFGEGSRLTVL.

V is TRBV9 and J is TRBJ2-1; D is unresolved. Trimming took 4 bases from V and 0 from J, leaving 11 bases between them. Germline-derived CDR1 and CDR2 are SGDLS and YYNGEE. CDR3 length equals 15 residues. The chain's CDR3 is CASSPSQVSYNEQFF. DNA for the CDR3: TGTGCCAGCAGCCCCTCGCAGGTCTCCTACAATGAGCAGTTCTTC.

The rearrangement uses TRBV19 and TRBJ1-5; D may be TRBD1 (5 bases). V dropped 6 bases and J dropped 0 bases, with 12 bases sitting between them. The CDR3 loop spans 15 amino acids. Germline V gene sequence: CDR1 LNHDA, CDR2 SQIVND (reference sequence). The CDR3 loop is CASSWLDSSNQPQHF. The CDR3 DNA reads as TGTGCCAGTAGCTGGCTCGACAGTAGCAATCAGCCCCAGCATTTT.

The chain employs TRBV11-2 and TRBJ2-7; 9 nucleotides align to TRBD2. Germline V gene sequence: CDR1 SGHAT, CDR2 FQNNGV. V shed 11 bases, J shed 7 bases, and the junction held 15 bases outside the gene matches. This CDR3 comprises 14 residues. CDR3 in amino acids: CAAREAGGPGEQYF. CDR3 sequence (DNA): TGTGCCGCCCGGGAGGCGGGAGGGCCGGGGGAGCAGTACTTC.

In its sample, this clone ranks as medium-sized. The chain joins TRBV5-1 to TRBJ1-4; perhaps TRBD1 as D (6 bases). There are 17 residues in the CDR3. V lost 1 base to trimming and J lost 9 bases, with 22 bases between them. In germline, CDR1 is SGHRS, CDR2 YFSETQ. This chain's CDR3 is CASSLTSHRVTGQKLFF. DNA for the CDR3: TGCGCCAGCAGCTTGACTTCTCACAGGGTTACGGGCCAAAAACTGTTTTTT.

This clone was recorded a few times. The V call is TRBV7-9, the J call TRBJ2-5; 8 bases align to TRBD1. The CDR3 sequence is 15 residues long. V was pared by 5 bases and J by 5 bases, with 10 bases of the junction left unmatched. CDR1 is SEHNR, CDR2 FQNEAQ, per germline (reference sequence). The chain's CDR3 is CASSSRQGRSETQYF. The CDR3 DNA sequence: TGTGCCAGCAGCAGCCGACAGGGGCGTAGCGAGACCCAGTACTTC.

The J gene is TRBJ2-1, the V gene TRBV19; TRBD1 might be the D (5 bases). Germline V gives CDR1 LNHDA, CDR2 SQIVND (reference sequence). V lost 2 bases and J lost 7, with 9 bases in between. The CDR3 is made up of 13 amino acids. The CDR3 loop reads CASSITGWNEQFF. CDR3 in DNA: TGTGCCAGTAGTATAACAGGTTGGAATGAGCAGTTCTTC.

Comments on this clone: At one end, the junction sequence differs from germline, possibly due to a read error. The V call is TRBV7-7, the J call TRBJ2-7; 8 positions agree with TRBD1. This CDR3 spans 15 amino acids. The germline V gene has CDR1 SSHAT and CDR2 FNYEAQ (reference sequence). The CDR3 DNA reads TGTGCTAGCAGCCCCGGACAGGGTTTGGCCTACGAGCAGTACTTC. Its protein product is CASSPGQGLAYEQYF.

This chain links TRBV4-1 with TRBJ2-3; 10 bases align to TRBD2. Trimming took 3 bases from V and 6 from J; bases not matched to a gene: 6. The V gene's germline CDR1 is MGHRA and CDR2 YSYEKL. The CDR3 loop spans 15 amino acids. The CDR3 DNA reads TGCGCCAGCAGCCACCCTAGCGGGGGAGGCGATACGCAGTATTTT. Amino acids: CASSHPSGGGDTQYF.